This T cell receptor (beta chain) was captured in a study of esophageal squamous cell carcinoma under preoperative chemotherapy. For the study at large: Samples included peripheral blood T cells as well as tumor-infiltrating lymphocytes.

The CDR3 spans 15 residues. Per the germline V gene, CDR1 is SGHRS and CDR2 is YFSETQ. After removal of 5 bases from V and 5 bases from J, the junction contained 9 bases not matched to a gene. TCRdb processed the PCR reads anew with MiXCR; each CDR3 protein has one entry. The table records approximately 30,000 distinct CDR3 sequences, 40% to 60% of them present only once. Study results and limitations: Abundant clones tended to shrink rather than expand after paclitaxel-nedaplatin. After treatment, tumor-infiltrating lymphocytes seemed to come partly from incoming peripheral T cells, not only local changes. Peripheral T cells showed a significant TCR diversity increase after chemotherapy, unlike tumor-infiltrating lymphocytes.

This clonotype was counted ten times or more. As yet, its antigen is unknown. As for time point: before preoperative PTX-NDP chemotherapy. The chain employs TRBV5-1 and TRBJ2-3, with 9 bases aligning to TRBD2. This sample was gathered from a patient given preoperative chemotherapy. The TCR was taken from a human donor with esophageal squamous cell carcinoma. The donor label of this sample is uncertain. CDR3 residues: CASSNSGRRGDTQYF. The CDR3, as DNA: TGCGCCAGCAGTAATAGCGGGAGAAGGGGAGATACGCAGTATTTT.